This TCR beta chain was profiled in a study of T cell changes during pregnancy in multiple sclerosis. Clones were read by immunoSEQ multiplex PCR, and TCRdb kept only the in-frame ones, dropping some. This table holds 100,000 or so clones, roughly 94% found once. CDR3 length: 16 residues. The V segment lost 1 base and the J segment 4 bases; nucleotides outside the gene matches: 7. Germline values: CDR1 SGHAT, CDR2 FQNNGV. The TCR comes from a female donor in good health, enrolled as a control in a pregnancy study. The V call is TRBV11-2, the J call TRBJ2-1, with 7 bases matching TRBD2. The specimen comprised peripheral blood, sampled after pregnancy. The CDR3 DNA reads as TGTGCCAGCAGCTTAGCCGGGTGGCGGGAGTACAATGAGCAGTTCTTC. It encodes CASSLAGWREYNEQFF.